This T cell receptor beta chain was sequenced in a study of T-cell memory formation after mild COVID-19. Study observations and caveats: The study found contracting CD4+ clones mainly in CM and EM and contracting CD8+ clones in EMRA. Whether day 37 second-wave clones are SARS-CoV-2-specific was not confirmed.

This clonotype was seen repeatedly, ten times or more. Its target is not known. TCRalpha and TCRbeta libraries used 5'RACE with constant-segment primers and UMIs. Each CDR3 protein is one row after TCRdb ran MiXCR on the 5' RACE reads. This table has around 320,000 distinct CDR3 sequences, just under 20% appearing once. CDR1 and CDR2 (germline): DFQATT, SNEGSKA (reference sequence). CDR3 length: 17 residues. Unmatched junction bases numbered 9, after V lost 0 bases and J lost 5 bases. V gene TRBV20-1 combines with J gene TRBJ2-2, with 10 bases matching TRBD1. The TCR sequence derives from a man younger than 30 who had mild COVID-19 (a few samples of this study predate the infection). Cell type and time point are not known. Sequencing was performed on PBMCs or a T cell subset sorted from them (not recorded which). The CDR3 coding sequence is TGCAGTGCTAGAGATCGGGTCGGGACAGGGGTGACCGGGGAGCTGTTTTTT. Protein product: CSARDRVGTGVTGELFF.